Reported below is one TCR beta chain. Antigen specificity is unknown. This specimen comes from a study of brain T cells in children with intractable seizures. This table comes from immunoSEQ multiplex PCR, and its TCRdb copy is limited to in-frame clones, with some not included. The sample includes under 400,000 clones, about 94% of them seen just once. The CDR3 is 13 residues long. V gave up 6 bases and J gave up 2 bases, with 11 bases separating them. CDR1 MGHRA and CDR2 YSYEKL come from the germline V gene. The time point is: blood from clinic visit 5 months post-surgery; TSC patient then seizure free. Sequencing was limited to surgery cases with top T cell transcript signatures in brain tissue. Whole-study results and caveats: Absence of clones before surgery may stem from lower sequencing depth. Only CDR3 sequence similarity suggested viral specificity, without known HCMV serostatus.

The specimen was peripheral blood, collected about 5 months after surgery. The sequence was obtained from a boy under three years old with tuberous sclerosis and intractable seizures. This chain links TRBV4-1 with TRBJ2-7, with unresolved D. The CDR3 loop is CASSSEPTYEQYF. The DNA of the CDR3 is TGCGCCAGCAGTTCGGAGCCGACCTACGAGCAGTACTTC.